This entry features one T cell receptor (beta chain) sequence. Germline CDR1 is MDHEN and CDR2 is SYDVKM. The J segment lost 2 bases and the V segment lost 2 bases, leaving 3 bases of the junction unmatched. The CDR3 covers 14 residues. These data are taken from a study of blood T cell repertoires in COVID-19. About the research overall: COVID-19 samples collected from the United States, Italy and Spain covered acute and convalescent phases. PBMCs, B-cell-depleted T cells, or T cells were the source of the cDNA or gDNA that made up the material.

In the original workflow: Using reference gene primer amplification, nucleated cell counts were estimated. Measured with immunoSEQ multiplex PCR; TCRdb has only the in-frame clones, and not every one. From that table come the V and J calls and clone size; the DNA was used to work out D and trimming. Found here are some 200,000 clones, around 82% of them singletons; the top ten hold more than 10%. The sequenced sample was peripheral blood. The chain combines TRBV28 with TRBJ2-7, with 7 bases matching TRBD2. This TCR was sampled from a woman in her thirties or forties with acute or convalescent COVID-19. The CDR3 nucleotides read TGTGCCAGCAGTTTAGGGGGGGGTCCCTACGAGCAGTACTTC. The encoded protein is CASSLGGGPYEQYF.